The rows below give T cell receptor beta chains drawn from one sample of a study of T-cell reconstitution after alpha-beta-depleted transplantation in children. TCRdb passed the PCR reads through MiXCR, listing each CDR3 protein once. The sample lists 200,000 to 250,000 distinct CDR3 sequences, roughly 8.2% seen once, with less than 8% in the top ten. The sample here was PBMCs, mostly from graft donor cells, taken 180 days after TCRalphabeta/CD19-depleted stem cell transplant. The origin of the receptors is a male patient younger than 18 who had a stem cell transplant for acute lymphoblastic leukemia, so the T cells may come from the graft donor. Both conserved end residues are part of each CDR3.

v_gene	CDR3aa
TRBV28	CASSLPTGFSYNEQFF
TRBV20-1	CSASPMSGRNTGELFF
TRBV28	CASSFRRRRGTDTQYF
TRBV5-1	CASSFGRTNEKLFF
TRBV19	CASSAYRERVYEQYF
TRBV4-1	CASSPRYSRAGGLLDEQFF
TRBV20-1	CSALAGFSNSPLHF
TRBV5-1	CASSLGPTSGRAGRDEQFF
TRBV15	CATSSGQRRDTQYF
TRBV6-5	CASRLWNEQFF
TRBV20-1	CSARMRDRGDYGYTF
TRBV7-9	CASSARQGDVTEAFF
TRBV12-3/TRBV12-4	CASSLAGSLSYNEQFF
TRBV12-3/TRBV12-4	CASNYRGNDGYTF
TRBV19	CASSITVNTEAFF
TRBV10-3	CAISPSPGTSGRARDTQYF
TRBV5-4	CASSLTGVDEQFF
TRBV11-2	CASSLDDPSHSSTDTQYF
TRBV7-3	CASSFYTGELFF
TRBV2	CASSGYRSTDTQYF
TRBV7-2	CASRKEVSGELFF
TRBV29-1	CSAGTGLDEKLFF
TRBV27	CASRPSPRGTGELFF
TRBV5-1	CASSLEDLQYF
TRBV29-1	CSVEETGHGYTF
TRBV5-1	CASSVDVNTEAFF
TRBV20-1	CCAGRLRSGVSSYEQYF
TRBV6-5	CASSYGAGITDTQYF
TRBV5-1	CASRRLPGADTQYF
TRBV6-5	CASSYPTGVTGNQPQHF
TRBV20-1	CSARDYGRISGNTIYF
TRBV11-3	CASSSGGDPYNEQFF
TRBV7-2	CASSAPARGGRHYNEQFF
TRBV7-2	CASSLVPTKHGLQYF
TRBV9	CASSVGGTGTDTQYF
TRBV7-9	CASSLGLPADEQYF
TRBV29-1	CSVELQGAGNTEAFF
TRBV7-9	CASSLAPTGLGNQPQHF
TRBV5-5	CASSFQADADEQYF
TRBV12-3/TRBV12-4	CASSFGRPGDEQFF
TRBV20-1	CSARSDRGLSNEQFF
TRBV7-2	CASSAQVLNTEAFF
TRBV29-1	CSVTSSGRTSTDTQYF
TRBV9	CASSADGTAKETQYF
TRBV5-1	CASDHGGAGANEQFF
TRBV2	CASTPWEDEQFF
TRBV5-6	CASSLNGGGLAAYEQYF
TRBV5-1	CASSLGVSGDLFF
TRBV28	CASSYSGLLGYEQYF
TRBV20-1	CSAARLQPTNEKLFF
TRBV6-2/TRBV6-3	CASKPGTGDYEQYF
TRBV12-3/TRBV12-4	CASSPDRVGYEQYF
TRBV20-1	CSAGGFNQPQHF
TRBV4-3	CASSQEQSSYNEQFF
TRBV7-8	CASSPGQRGHNEQFF